One and the same sample provided the 15 T cell receptor beta chains below, sequenced in a study of blood T cell repertoires in COVID-19 (dated by TCRdb to 2018 to 2021). Library preparation used the immunoSEQ multiplex PCR assay. Imported from immuneACCESS, the table was reduced by TCRdb to in-frame sequences with V and J called. These copies leave out some clones; in studies compared against another copy, an unresolved V gene accounts for under half, and the cause of the remainder is not known. Recorded for this sample are 75,000 to 100,000 clones; over 75% of them occurred a single time. The ten top clones hold just under 20% of the sample. Material: peripheral blood. Receptors originate from a human donor in a cohort sampled during active COVID-19.

The chain employs TRBV9 and TRBJ1-6; possibly TRBD1 for D (5 bases). CDR1 and CDR2 from the germline V gene are SGDLS and YYNGEE. Trimming left V 4 bases short and J 7 bases short, with 18 bases between. The CDR3 spans 16 residues. CDR3 nucleotide sequence: TGTGCCAGCAGCCCTACGGACGGGGGGAGAAATTCACCCCTCCACTTT. Residues: CASSPTDGGRNSPLHF. The variable domain in full, with the rest retrieved from reference TRBV9 and TRBJ1-6, is DSGVTQTPKHLITATGQRVTLRCSPRSGDLSVYWYQQSLDQGLQFLIQYYNGEERAKGNILERFSAQQFPDLHSELNLSSLELGDSALYFCASSPTDGGRNSPLHFGNGTRLTVT.

The rearrangement uses TRBV29-1 and TRBJ2-5; D remains ambiguous. CDR1 is SQVTM, CDR2 ANQGSEA, per germline. V was shortened by 4 bases and J by 5 bases, with 8 bases between the two germline ends. The CDR3 is 11 residues long. CDR3 region: CSVVAMETQYF. Here the CDR3 DNA reads TGCAGCGTTGTGGCAATGGAGACCCAGTACTTC.

This clone was observed a handful of times. V usage is TRBV19 and J usage is TRBJ2-7, with 11 positions matching TRBD1. This CDR3 comprises 13 residues. The V gene end was trimmed by 7 bases and the J gene end by 6 bases; junction bases not matched to a gene: 5. CDR1 is LNHDA and CDR2 is SQIVND in the germline V gene (reference sequence). The CDR3 DNA is TGTGCCAGTACTAGGACAGGGGGCGCCGAGCAGTACTTC. Amino acids: CASTRTGGAEQYF.

V usage is TRBV6-2 or TRBV6-3 and J usage is TRBJ2-7, with D tentatively TRBD1 (6 bases). Trimming took 0 bases from V and 2 from J, leaving 11 bases between them. Germline CDR1 reads MNHEY; CDR2 reads SVGEGT. The CDR3 consists of 15 residues. For the CDR3, the DNA is TGTGCCAGCAGTTACTCGCCCGGGACAACCTACGAGCAGTACTTC. Protein sequence: CASSYSPGTTYEQYF.

The CDR3 coding sequence is TGTGCCAGAAGCTTATTCAGCGGGATTGAGGCGACCCAGTACTTC. It codes for CARSLFSGIEATQYF. The V gene is TRBV5-3, the J gene TRBJ2-5; 7 positions agree with TRBD2. TRBV5-3 is placed among ORFs of uncertain function. The CDR3 totals 15 residues. The junction had 11 bases not matched to a gene; V was cut back by 2 bases and J by 7 bases.

A single count supports this clone. This sequence joins TRBV4-1 and TRBJ2-1, with TRBD2 as a possible D gene (8 bases). V was clipped by 4 bases and J by 0 bases, with 16 bases between them. This CDR3 has 17 residues. The germline gives CDR1 MGHRA, CDR2 YSYEKL. The CDR3 DNA reads TGCGCCAGCAGCCCAAAACAGGGGACTAGCTCCTACAATGAGCAGTTCTTC. Protein: CASSPKQGTSSYNEQFF.

In this sample, this clone turned up a few times. The gene calls are TRBV2 and TRBJ2-4, with 10 bases fitting TRBD1. Looked up from germline, CDR1 is SNHLY and CDR2 is FYNNEI. The CDR3 runs to 15 residues. After removal of 3 bases from V and 6 bases from J, the junction contained 5 bases not matched to a gene. The CDR3 DNA reads as TGTGCCAGCAGTGATGAGGGACAGGGGATAAACATTCAGTACTTC. Protein product: CASSDEGQGINIQYF.

V is TRBV7-3 and J is TRBJ2-1, with 7 bases that match TRBD2. CDR3 size: 14 residues. J lost 7 bases, V lost 2 bases, and 5 bases had no gene match. Germline loops: CDR1 SGHTA, CDR2 FQGTGA. The CDR3 is CASSLGGSWNEQFF. In DNA form, the CDR3 reads TGTGCCAGCAGCTTAGGCGGGAGCTGGAATGAGCAGTTCTTC.

The CDR3 region has the DNA TGTGCCAGCAGCGTGGACACGCAGAACACTGAAGCTTTCTTT. It encodes CASSVDTQNTEAFF. This chain links TRBV9 with TRBJ1-1; D might be TRBD1 (5 bases). Germline V gene sequence: CDR1 SGDLS, CDR2 YYNGEE. V lost 2 bases, J lost 1 base, and 9 bases lay in between. This CDR3 is built from 14 residues.

This clone was counted only a few times. The chain employs TRBV9 and TRBJ2-2; 9 positions match TRBD2. V lost 0 bases, J lost 4 bases, and 4 bases stayed unmatched. This CDR3 is built from 16 residues. CDR1 and CDR2 (germline): SGDLS, YYNGEE. CDR3 protein: CASSVGLAGTTGELFF. CDR3 nucleotides: TGTGCCAGCAGCGTAGGTCTAGCGGGGACCACCGGGGAGCTGTTTTTT.

The rearrangement links TRBV3-1 (or the pseudogene TRBV3-2) to TRBJ1-1, with 7 bases lining up with TRBD1. V was clipped by 6 bases and J by 4 bases; unmatched bases: 5. The CDR3 covers 13 residues. The V gene's germline CDR1 is LGHDT and CDR2 YNNKEL (reference sequence). In DNA form, the CDR3 reads TGTGCCAGCAGTGTAGGGGGCAGCACTGAAGCTTTCTTT. It is translated as CASSVGGSTEAFF.

This rearrangement joins TRBV19 to TRBJ2-7; 8 nucleotides line up with TRBD2. V lost 3 bases to trimming and J lost 0 bases; unmatched junction nucleotides: 4. The germline V gene has CDR1 LNHDA and CDR2 SQIVND (reference sequence). The CDR3 is 15 amino acids. In nucleotides, the CDR3 is TGTGCCAGTAGTATGTTTCTAGCGGGCTCCTACGAGCAGTACTTC. Translating it yields CASSMFLAGSYEQYF.

This rearrangement joins TRBV6-5 to TRBJ2-7; D perhaps matches TRBD2 (5 bases). V lost 4 bases and J lost 0, with 10 bases in between. The CDR3 consists of 14 residues. Per the germline V gene, CDR1 is MNHEY and CDR2 is SVGAGI. The DNA of the CDR3 is TGTGCCAGCAGTTCGGAGCGGAGCTCCTACGAGCAGTACTTC. Its protein is CASSSERSSYEQYF.

The chain is built from TRBV21-1 and TRBJ2-7; TRBD2 is taken as the D call from the table, unchecked against the DNA. TRBV21-1 is a recognized pseudogene. This CDR3 spans 16 amino acids. CDR3 in DNA: TGTGCCACAGCAAAGGGTGGGGCGGGAGGCCCTTACGAGCAGTACTTC. It translates to CATAKGGAGGPYEQYF.

V usage is TRBV11-3 and J usage is TRBJ2-7; 7 bases map to TRBD1. Germline trimming cut 10 bases from V and 3 bases from J; bases unmatched to any gene: 12. CDR3 length equals 14 residues. CDR1 SGHNT and CDR2 YENEEA come from the germline V gene. CDR3 coding DNA: TGTGCCACTAATGTCCAGGGGGTATTCTACGAGCAGTACTTC. It translates to CATNVQGVFYEQYF.